The T cell receptor (beta chain) described here comes from a study of blood T cell repertoires in COVID-19. Measured with immunoSEQ multiplex PCR; TCRdb has only the in-frame clones, and not every one. The table includes roughly 300,000 clones, about 90% detected once. Looked up from germline, CDR1 is SGHRS and CDR2 is YFSETQ. Losses at the gene ends were 4 bases for V and 4 bases for J; bases not matched to a gene: 9. This CDR3 has 16 amino acids. Source material: peripheral blood. This chain connects TRBV5-1 to TRBJ1-2; 11 bases match TRBD1. The receptor was derived from a woman between 40 and 55 years old who had recovered from COVID-19. CDR3 residues: CASSRTGGAVTYGYTF. For the CDR3, the DNA is TGCGCCAGCAGCCGGACAGGGGGCGCGGTAACCTATGGCTACACCTTC. The full variable domain, in which reference TRBV5-1 and TRBJ1-2 provide the parts outside the CDR3, is KAGVTQTPRYLIKTRGQQVTLSCSPISGHRSVSWYQQTPGQGLQFLFEYFSETQRNKGNFPGRFSGRQFSNSRSEMNVSTLELGDSALYLCASSRTGGAVTYGYTFGSGTRLTVV.